These T cell receptor beta chains were read from a single sample in a study of human T cells and chemical hapten exposure. One entry per CDR3 protein, called by TCRdb with MiXCR from the RACE reads. Of some 96,000 distinct CDR3 sequences listed, about 9.6% are singletons. This sample comprised whole blood, obtained in connection with sensitization to the hapten diphenylcyclopropenone (DPC). These receptor sequences come from a woman in her forties with alopecia areata. Some clones in this sample may be carry-over from other donors' samples. The CDR3 runs from the conserved cysteine through the conserved F or W. D genes are given only for firm matches. The size of a clone is reported for some rows only, either as once, few or many, or as a class for expanded clones.

v_gene	j_gene	abundance	d_gene	CDR3nt	CDR3aa
TRBV7-9	TRBJ1-5	many	-	TGTGCCAGCAGCCCGACACGTCCGGTTTACAATCAGCCCCAGCATTTT	CASSPTRPVYNQPQHF
TRBV5-1	TRBJ2-2	-	TRBD1	TGCGCCAGCAGCCCGGACAGGGGGAAGCCCACCGGGGAGCTGTTTTTT	CASSPDRGKPTGELFF
TRBV7-6	TRBJ2-7	-	TRBD2	TGTGCCAGCAGCCCGACTAGCCACCCTACTTACGAGCAGTACTTC	CASSPTSHPTYEQYF
TRBV5-1	TRBJ2-4	few	-	TGCGCCAGCAGCTTGAGAGGAGCCAAAAACATTCAGTACTTC	CASSLRGAKNIQYF
TRBV20-1	TRBJ2-3	-	TRBD2	TGCAGTGCTAGAGGCCTAGCGGGGGCCGGTTTGGATACGCAGTATTTT	CSARGLAGAGLDTQYF
TRBV12-3/TRBV12-4	TRBJ1-2	few	TRBD1	TGTGCCAGCAGGAGCGCCACCGGGACAGGGGACCGCGGCTACACCTTC	CASRSATGTGDRGYTF
TRBV2	TRBJ2-7	many	-	TGTGCCAGCAGCCATATAGCCGGAACTCTCTACGAGCAGTACTTC	CASSHIAGTLYEQYF
TRBV9	TRBJ2-7	many	TRBD2	TGTGCCAGCAGCGCACACGATTCGACTAGCATGTACGAGCAGTACTTC	CASSAHDSTSMYEQYF
TRBV18	TRBJ2-7	many	TRBD2	TGTGCCAGCTCACAATCTAGCGGGACCTACGAGCAGTACTTC	CASSQSSGTYEQYF
TRBV19	TRBJ2-7	many	TRBD2	TGTGCCAGTACCATAGGAAGCGGGAGTGGCGAGCAGTACTTC	CASTIGSGSGEQYF
TRBV6-2/TRBV6-3	TRBJ1-1	-	TRBD1	TGTGCCAGCAGTTACTGGACAGGAAAGAACACTGAAGCTTTCTTT	CASSYWTGKNTEAFF
TRBV18	TRBJ2-3	many	-	TGTGCCAGCTCACTTCTTCGGTCCGATACGCAGTATTTT	CASSLLRSDTQYF
TRBV7-9	TRBJ2-3	many	TRBD2	TGTGCCGCCCTGACCAGCGGGATGACAGATACGCAGTATTTT	CAALTSGMTDTQYF
TRBV20-1	TRBJ1-4	-	-	TGCAGTGCTAGGGCAGGGGCGCTTAATGAAAAACTGTTTTTT	CSARAGALNEKLFF
TRBV20-1	TRBJ2-7	few	-	TGCAGTGCCTCTAAAGCGGCCCTTTCCTACGAGCAGTACTTC	CSASKAALSYEQYF
TRBV7-8	TRBJ1-1	many	-	TGTGCCAGCAGCTTTATATCTACCGGGACGGTGAACACTGAAGCTTTCTTT	CASSFISTGTVNTEAFF
TRBV29-1	TRBJ2-7	many	-	TGCAGCGTTGCCCACCGGGGCGAGCAGTACTTC	CSVAHRGEQYF
TRBV12-3/TRBV12-4	TRBJ2-6	many	TRBD2	TGTGCCAGCAGTTTAGCGCTACTAGCGGATGACTCTGGGGCCAACGTCCTGACTTTC	CASSLALLADDSGANVLTF
TRBV28	TRBJ2-5	-	TRBD1	TGTGCCAGCAGTCTCGGACAGGAAGAGACCCAGTACTTC	CASSLGQEETQYF
TRBV6-2/TRBV6-3	TRBJ2-7	many	-	TGTGCCAGCGAGGGGGGTTTCTACGAGCAGTACTTC	CASEGGFYEQYF